This T cell receptor beta chain came from a study of blood T cells in healthy people across ages. Study overall: About one barcoded TCR beta cDNA was captured per two T cells.

Germline V gene lookup returns CDR1 MDHEN and CDR2 SYDVKM. Trimming took 4 bases from V and 0 from J, leaving 16 bases between them. The CDR3 covers 16 residues. Primers used in a second PCR of roughly 7 to 11 cycles were a sample-barcoded 5' primer and a J-beta primer mix. From the 5' RACE reads, TCRdb called clonotypes with MiXCR, one entry per CDR3 protein. The table has hundreds of thousands of distinct CDR3 sequences, about 56% seen once. Findings and limits, study-wide: Diversity figures derived from one million T cells were judged to underestimate the true value.

Notes on this clonotype: What it binds is not known.

Sequencing was carried out using blood. This chain links TRBV28 with TRBJ2-7; D call uncertain. This TCR derives from a man aged 40-49 years in good health. The chain's CDR3 is CASSSLGGPDSYEQYF. The CDR3 DNA follows: TGTGCCAGCAGTTCATTAGGCGGCCCCGACTCCTACGAGCAGTACTTC.